This entry lists 14 T cell receptor beta chains sequenced from one sample in a study of OX40 agonist ivuxolimab in advanced cancers. The library relied on the immunoSEQ multiplex PCR assay. In TCRdb, the immuneACCESS table is reduced to in-frame sequences with V and J assigned. These tables do not hold every clone; where another copy was compared, an unresolved V gene accounts for under half, and the others remain unexplained. The sample table records more than 95,000 clones; roughly 95% of these occur just once. Around 0.18% of the sample is held by the ten biggest clonotypes. Source: CD4+ or CD8+ T cells sorted from blood, taken in a trial of the OX40 agonist ivuxolimab. Source of these receptors: an adult with an advanced solid tumor such as melanoma, head and neck, liver or kidney cancer.

This clone was seen once. The J gene is TRBJ1-3, the V gene TRBV6-5; TRBD1 is a possible D gene (6 bases). This CDR3 region has 15 residues. CDR1 is MNHEY, CDR2 SVGAGI, per germline. V lost 6 bases and J 2 bases, leaving 14 bases between the germline ends. The CDR3 region has the DNA TGTGCCAGCAGGAGTACAGGGACTGCTGGAAACACCATATATTTT. Its translation: CASRSTGTAGNTIYF.

The V call is TRBV18, the J call TRBJ1-1; a possible D gene is TRBD1 (6 bases). The CDR3 runs to 14 residues. CDR1 KGHSH and CDR2 LQKENI come from the germline V gene. V was trimmed by 8 bases and J by 4 bases, leaving 17 bases between them. CDR3 amino acids: CASARGQQGTEAFF. DNA for the CDR3: TGTGCCAGCGCTCGGGGGCAGCAAGGCACTGAAGCTTTCTTT.

V is TRBV10-2 and J is TRBJ2-5, with 9 bases identical to TRBD2. Trimming at V came to 6 bases and at J to 4 bases, leaving 9 bases not matched to a gene. Germline V gives CDR1 WSHSY, CDR2 SAAADI. This CDR3 is built from 15 residues. CDR3 bases: TGCGCCAGCAGATATGGCGGGGGGGCAGGAGAGACCCAGTACTTC. Protein: CASRYGGGAGETQYF.

The chain joins TRBV15 to TRBJ1-4, with D possibly being TRBD1 (6 bases). The V gene's germline CDR1 is LNHNV and CDR2 YYDKDF (reference sequence). CDR3 size: 16 residues. Trimming took 0 bases from V and 3 from J, leaving 11 bases between them. The CDR3 nucleotides are TGTGCCACCAGCAGAGATTTAGAGGGGGCTAATGAAAAACTGTTTTTT. This encodes CATSRDLEGANEKLFF.

The chain is built from TRBV2 and TRBJ2-4; D gene ambiguous. V was trimmed by 2 bases and J by 7 bases, leaving 9 bases between them. The CDR3 consists of 13 residues. The germline gives CDR1 SNHLY, CDR2 FYNNEI. Here the CDR3 DNA reads TGTGCCAGCAGTGAACCTAGTGGTAACATTCAGTACTTC. Residues: CASSEPSGNIQYF.

This sequence joins TRBV10-3 and TRBJ1-2; TRBD1 is a possible D gene (5 bases). Trimming shortened V by 11 bases and J by 8 bases, and 21 bases separated the two germline ends. The length of the CDR3 is 13 residues. Per germline, CDR1 ENHRY and CDR2 SYGVKD. The CDR3 DNA follows: TGTGCCTCACGAACCCCAGGGTCCGGGGGCTACACCTTC. Its translation is CASRTPGSGGYTF.

The V gene is TRBV7-2, the J gene TRBJ2-5; 8 nucleotides match TRBD1. CDR3 size: 14 residues. CDR1 is SGHTA and CDR2 is FQGNSA in the germline V gene. The trim removed 8 bases at V and 1 base at J, leaving 6 bases unmatched. Here the CDR3 DNA reads TGTGCCAGCTGCTATCAGGGGGCCCAAGAGACCCAGTACTTC. Residues: CASCYQGAQETQYF.

The chain uses TRBV10-1 and TRBJ1-1, with D unclear. Germline V lookup: CDR1 WNHNN, CDR2 SYGVQD (reference sequence). This CDR3 is built from 14 residues. The germline V and J ends were trimmed by 7 bases and 0 bases, with 12 bases remaining between them. In DNA form, the CDR3 reads TGCGCCAGCATCCTGACCGGGCTGAACACTGAAGCTTTCTTT. It is translated as CASILTGLNTEAFF.

This clone has just one count. The chain combines TRBV6-6 with TRBJ1-3, with unresolved D. V lost 7 bases to trimming and J lost 0 bases, with 13 bases between them. Germline V gene data show CDR1 as MNHNY and CDR2 as SVGAGI (reference sequence). The CDR3 runs 15 residues. CDR3 loop: CASTPPENSGNTIYF. CDR3 DNA: TGTGCCAGCACCCCTCCTGAGAACTCTGGAAACACCATATATTTT.

This clone came up once. The J gene is TRBJ2-1, the V gene TRBV28; 10 positions match TRBD2. V shed 8 bases and J 3 bases; nucleotides not matched to a gene: 4. CDR3 length equals 14 residues. CDR1 and CDR2 from the germline V gene are MDHEN and SYDVKM. Here the CDR3 DNA reads TGTGCCAGCCTGCGGACTAGCGGCTACAATGAGCAGTTCTTC. This encodes CASLRTSGYNEQFF.

This clone was observed a handful of times. The CDR3 is CASSYSGGNYGYTF. For the CDR3, the DNA is TGTGCCAGCAGTTACTCAGGGGGCAACTATGGCTACACCTTC. J is TRBJ1-2 and V is TRBV6-5; TRBD1 agrees at 7 bases. This CDR3 comprises 14 residues. Germline assignment: CDR1 MNHEY and CDR2 SVGAGI. Trimming removed 0 bases from V and 2 bases from J; junction bases left unmatched: 0.

The V and J genes are TRBV27 and TRBJ2-7; D is undetermined. V was shortened by 7 bases and J by 1 base, with 14 bases between the two germline ends. The germline V gene has CDR1 MNHEY and CDR2 SMNVEV (reference sequence). CDR3 size: 14 residues. The CDR3 here is CASTSPQRSYEQYF. The CDR3 DNA reads TGTGCCAGCACCTCCCCCCAGCGTTCCTACGAGCAGTACTTC.

The chain carries TRBV6-1 and TRBJ1-1; D ambiguous. The germline V gene encodes CDR1 MNHNS and CDR2 SASEGT. The CDR3 is 13 amino acids. V was cut by 5 bases and J by 6 bases, with 13 bases left in between. The CDR3 coding sequence is TGTGCCAGCAGTCGAGACCCCACTGCTGAAGCTTTCTTT. Encoded protein: CASSRDPTAEAFF.

CDR3: CASSTRQGAIDYTF. DNA for the CDR3: TGTGCCAGTAGTACAAGACAGGGGGCAATCGACTACACCTTC. This sequence joins TRBV19 and TRBJ1-2; 10 bases align to TRBD1. Per germline, CDR1 LNHDA and CDR2 SQIVND (reference sequence). This CDR3 contains 14 residues. J gave up 10 bases and V 4 bases, and 9 bases lay outside the gene matches.